Listed below are T cell receptor beta chains from one sample, sequenced in a study of long-term antiretroviral therapy in people with HIV. Clones were read by immunoSEQ multiplex PCR, and TCRdb kept only the in-frame ones, dropping some. The sample lists some 28,000 clones, over 85% seen once, with 10% in the top ten. This material consisted of unsorted PBMCs, taken 6.2 years after starting antiretroviral therapy. The receptors stem from a man in his forties with HIV. The CDR3 runs from the conserved cysteine through the conserved F or W. The order of the fields is clone size, J gene, V gene, CDR3 length, D gene, CDR3 protein, CDR3 DNA. D genes are given only for firm matches. Rows may omit the clone size; those that give it use once, few, many or a size class.

size: NA
J: TRBJ2-2
V: TRBV6-5
length: 14
D: TRBD1
CDR3: CASSRTGLTGELFF
DNA: TGTGCCAGCAGCAGGACAGGGCTCACCGGGGAGCTGTTTTTT

size: NA
J: TRBJ2-1
V: TRBV5-6
length: 15
D: TRBD1
CDR3: CASSAGQGSYNEQFF
DNA: TGTGCCAGCAGCGCCGGACAGGGGTCCTACAATGAGCAGTTCTTC

size: NA
J: TRBJ2-3
V: TRBV29-1
length: 12
D: NA
CDR3: CSVEEGLDTQYF
DNA: TGCAGCGTTGAAGAGGGGCTAGATACGCAGTATTTT

size: NA
J: TRBJ1-4
V: TRBV4-1
length: 16
D: TRBD1
CDR3: CASSQGDRATNEKLFF
DNA: TGCGCCAGCAGCCAAGGTGACAGGGCCACTAATGAAAAACTGTTTTTT

size: NA
J: TRBJ1-1
V: TRBV6-5
length: 13
D: NA
CDR3: CASSSLGMWEAFF
DNA: TGTGCCAGCAGTTCCCTTGGAATGTGGGAAGCTTTCTTT

size: NA
J: TRBJ2-2
V: TRBV14
length: 15
D: NA
CDR3: CASSQDGGYTGELFF
DNA: TGTGCCAGCAGCCAAGATGGGGGCTACACCGGGGAGCTGTTTTTT

size: NA
J: TRBJ1-2
V: TRBV10-3
length: 13
D: NA
CDR3: CAVAGSTGGGYTF
DNA: TGTGCCGTCGCGGGTTCGACCGGTGGTGGCTACACCTTC

size: NA
J: TRBJ2-6
V: TRBV9
length: 15
D: NA
CDR3: CASSDGRSGANVLTF
DNA: TGTGCCAGCAGCGATGGTCGCTCTGGGGCCAACGTCCTGACTTTC

size: NA
J: TRBJ2-7
V: TRBV4-1
length: 16
D: NA
CDR3: CASSQTTSSRQDEQYF
DNA: TGCGCCAGCAGCCAGACTACTAGCTCCCGACAGGACGAGCAGTACTTC

size: NA
J: TRBJ2-3
V: TRBV7-3
length: 12
D: NA
CDR3: CASSPVGDTQYF
DNA: TGTGCCAGCAGCCCGGTGGGAGATACGCAGTATTTT

size: NA
J: TRBJ1-4
V: TRBV6-6
length: 12
D: NA
CDR3: CASSYGREKLFF
DNA: TGTGCCAGCAGTTACGGCCGGGAAAAACTGTTTTTT

size: NA
J: TRBJ1-1
V: TRBV6-5
length: 14
D: NA
CDR3: CASSRAEGGAEAFF
DNA: TGTGCCAGCAGCCGAGCAGAAGGGGGGGCGGAAGCTTTCTTT

size: NA
J: TRBJ2-1
V: TRBV29-1
length: 12
D: TRBD1
CDR3: CSTGQGTNEQFF
DNA: TGCAGCACCGGACAGGGGACCAATGAGCAGTTCTTC

size: NA
J: TRBJ2-7
V: TRBV7-2
length: 15
D: TRBD1
CDR3: CASSSTGGPSYEQYF
DNA: TGTGCCAGCAGCTCGACAGGGGGTCCATCCTACGAGCAGTACTTC

size: once
J: TRBJ2-5
V: TRBV5-1
length: 13
D: NA
CDR3: CASGDSGTETQYF
DNA: TGCGCCAGCGGCGATTCAGGGACGGAGACCCAGTACTTC

size: NA
J: TRBJ2-6
V: TRBV7-9
length: 17
D: TRBD2
CDR3: CASSGTSGYSGANVLTF
DNA: TGTGCCAGCAGCGGGACTAGCGGATACTCTGGGGCCAACGTCCTGACTTTC

size: NA
J: TRBJ2-5
V: TRBV28
length: 15
D: NA
CDR3: CASSASGTNQETQYF
DNA: TGTGCCAGCAGTGCTTCCGGGACGAATCAAGAGACCCAGTACTTC

size: few
J: TRBJ2-7
V: TRBV7-9
length: 13
D: NA
CDR3: CASSAGSSYEQYF
DNA: TGTGCCAGCAGTGCCGGTAGCAGCTACGAGCAGTACTTC

size: NA
J: TRBJ2-2
V: TRBV7-7
length: 15
D: NA
CDR3: CASSPRGDSAGELFF
DNA: TGTGCTAGCAGCCCGAGGGGAGACAGTGCCGGGGAGCTGTTTTTT

size: once
J: TRBJ1-5
V: TRBV5-8
length: 16
D: TRBD1
CDR3: CASSLERDRMNQPQHF
DNA: TGTGCCAGCAGCTTGGAGAGGGACAGGATGAATCAGCCCCAGCATTTT

size: NA
J: TRBJ1-5
V: TRBV28
length: 16
D: TRBD1
CDR3: CASNRYDRGIYQPQHF
DNA: TGTGCCAGCAATAGGTATGACAGGGGTATTTATCAGCCCCAGCATTTT

size: NA
J: TRBJ2-4
V: TRBV29-1
length: 11
D: TRBD2
CDR3: CSVPGGNIQYF
DNA: TGCAGCGTCCCCGGGGGGAACATTCAGTACTTC